The 20 T cell receptor beta chains listed next were all sequenced from one sample in a study of response to subunit inactivated influenza vaccine (dated by TCRdb to between 2017 and 2018). In the paper's terms, the time point label means: more than 40 days after influenza vaccine administration. Library preparation employed RT-PCR. The data were produced on an Illumina HiSeq 2500. TCRdb reanalyzed the raw reads on its own, using fastp at Q25 for trimming and MiXCR for clone calling, and kept in-frame beta chains. Here each entry gathers all rows of one CDR3 protein and keeps the most common genes and DNA. This sample lists about 480,000 distinct CDR3 sequences; around 13% were detected once. Of the sample, 10% to 15% is held by the ten largest clones. The input for sequencing was PBMCs from blood, taken about 40 days after vaccination. These TCRs come from a man aged 50 to 60 who received an inactivated influenza vaccine. Donor details come from another sample of the same person, matched by shared clones.

This clonotype was seen only a few times. The chain has TRBV15 and TRBJ2-1; unclear D gene. This CDR3 region has 16 residues. V was pared by 1 base and J by 6 bases, with 16 bases between. Germline values: CDR1 LNHNV, CDR2 YYDKDF (reference sequence). The chain's CDR3 is CATSRVNQWALNEQFF. CDR3 nucleotide sequence: TGTGCCACCAGCAGAGTTAACCAGTGGGCCCTCAATGAGCAGTTCTTC.

The rearrangement links TRBV5-1 to TRBJ2-7, with 10 positions matching TRBD1. Trimming took 2 bases from V and 10 from J; bases not matched to a gene: 6. Germline V lookup: CDR1 SGHRS, CDR2 YFSETQ. The CDR3 runs to 13 residues. The CDR3 is CASSLQDRGVQYF. CDR3 coding DNA: TGCGCCAGCAGCTTACAGGACAGGGGGGTTCAGTACTTC.

This clonotype was observed a handful of times. The rearrangement joins TRBV12-3 or TRBV12-4 to TRBJ2-5; D not certain. V gave up 2 bases and J gave up 7 bases, with 11 bases separating them. This CDR3 is built from 13 residues. The CDR3 region has the DNA TGTGCCAGCAGTTTAAGGGCCTCCGGGACCCAGTACTTC. Translation gives CASSLRASGTQYF.

About this clonotype itself: A read error may be the cause here, since a much bigger clone is one base away. The V gene is TRBV9, the J gene TRBJ2-3, with D unclear. The CDR3 covers 13 residues. V shed 0 bases and J shed 1 base, with 3 bases lying between them. Germline-derived CDR1 and CDR2 are SGDLS and YYNGEE. CDR3 region: CASSVGRTDTQYF. CDR3 DNA sequence: TGTGCCAGCAGCGTAGGGCGCACAGATACGCAGTATTTT.

The V gene is TRBV4-3, the J gene TRBJ2-7; D is unresolved. The germline V gene has CDR1 LGHNA and CDR2 YSLEER. This CDR3 is 13 amino acids long. V was clipped by 3 bases and J by 2 bases, with 8 bases between them. The CDR3 sequence is CASSQVVTYEQYF. DNA for the CDR3: TGCGCCAGCAGCCAGGTGGTAACCTACGAGCAGTACTTC.

CDR3 protein: CSAPGGQGHNEQFF. The CDR3 coding sequence is TGCAGTGCTCCCGGCGGACAAGGCCACAATGAGCAGTTCTTC. The rearrangement uses TRBV20-1 and TRBJ2-1, with D possibly being TRBD1 (5 bases). The CDR3 has 14 residues. V dropped 5 bases and J dropped 5 bases, with 16 bases sitting between them. Germline V gene lookup returns CDR1 DFQATT and CDR2 SNEGSKA (reference sequence).

This clonotype was detected many times. This rearrangement joins TRBV10-3 to TRBJ2-7; 9 positions agree with TRBD1. Trimming at V came to 3 bases and at J to 2 bases, leaving 8 bases not matched to a gene. The CDR3 contains 16 residues. The V gene's germline CDR1 is ENHRY and CDR2 SYGVKD. The CDR3 DNA sequence: TGTGCCATCAGTGATTCACCGAGGGACAGGGCCTACGAGCAGTACTTC. Amino acid sequence: CAISDSPRDRAYEQYF.

This clonotype has just a few counts. The chain uses TRBV7-2 and TRBJ2-7; 9 positions match TRBD2. Germline V gene lookup returns CDR1 SGHTA and CDR2 FQGNSA. Trimming removed 0 bases from V and 2 bases from J; junction bases left unmatched: 5. The CDR3 has 16 amino acids. CDR3 residues: CASSLAAGGGTYEQYF. The CDR3 DNA follows: TGTGCCAGCAGCTTAGCGGCGGGAGGGGGAACCTACGAGCAGTACTTC.

The sample holds many counts of this clonotype. The chain combines TRBV5-1 with TRBJ2-1, with 11 bases that match TRBD2. CDR1 and CDR2 (germline): SGHRS, YFSETQ. V dropped 2 bases and J dropped 7; count of bases not matched to a gene: 5. This CDR3 is 15 amino acids long. The CDR3 bases are TGCGCCAGCAGCTTCTCTAGCGGGGGGCCGAATGAGCAGTTCTTC. Translating gives CASSFSSGGPNEQFF.

This clonotype was seen at least ten times. The chain uses TRBV12-3 or TRBV12-4 and TRBJ2-7; TRBD2 might be the D (5 bases). The CDR3 length is 14 residues. Trimming removed 5 bases at V and 5 bases at J, with 16 bases between. The CDR3 nucleotides are TGTGCCAGCAGTCCACGGACCCTGAGGGACGAGCAGTACTTC. Protein sequence: CASSPRTLRDEQYF.

This clonotype was counted many times. The chain couples TRBV27 to TRBJ2-1; TRBD2 matches 10 bases. The germline gives CDR1 MNHEY, CDR2 SMNVEV (reference sequence). The CDR3 is 17 residues long. V shed 2 bases and J 4 bases; nucleotides not matched to a gene: 8. For the CDR3, the DNA is TGTGCCAGCAGTTTAAGCCTAGCGGGGGTGCAATACAATGAGCAGTTCTTC. It encodes CASSLSLAGVQYNEQFF.

This clonotype was counted at least ten times. V and J are TRBV20-1 and TRBJ1-5; D ambiguous. In germline, CDR1 is DFQATT, CDR2 SNEGSKA (reference sequence). Trimming removed 6 bases at V and 1 base at J, with 7 bases between. This CDR3 has 12 residues. CDR3 protein: CSARESNQPQHF. In DNA, the CDR3 is TGCAGTGCGAGGGAAAGCAATCAGCCCCAGCATTTT.

The chain combines TRBV9 with TRBJ2-5, with 11 bases matching TRBD1. Germline CDR1 is SGDLS and CDR2 is YYNGEE. V lost 3 bases and J lost 5; bases outside the gene matches: 6. The CDR3 has 15 residues. The CDR3 DNA is TGTGCCAGCAGCGCCCGGGGACAGGGGGGTGAGACCCAGTACTTC. Translating it yields CASSARGQGGETQYF.

This clonotype was seen more than once but under ten times. This sequence joins TRBV28 and TRBJ2-1; D gene unclear. V lost 5 bases and J 6 bases, leaving 8 bases between the germline ends. Looked up from germline, CDR1 is MDHEN and CDR2 is SYDVKM. This CDR3 region has 12 residues. Here the CDR3 reads CASSLLLNEQFF. CDR3 bases: TGTGCCAGCAGTCTGCTCCTCAATGAGCAGTTCTTC.

This chain connects TRBV5-5 to TRBJ1-5, with D possibly matching TRBD1 (5 bases). Trimming left V 5 bases short and J 3 bases short, with 18 bases between. The CDR3 extends over 16 amino acids. Germline lookup yields CDR1 SGHKS and CDR2 YYEKEE (reference sequence). The CDR3 here is CASSPLGGDLNQPQHF. The CDR3 DNA is TGTGCCAGCAGTCCTCTAGGAGGGGATCTCAATCAGCCCCAGCATTTT.

The sample holds a few counts of this clonotype. This chain joins TRBV5-1 and TRBJ2-1; 9 positions agree with TRBD2. Germline CDR1 SGHRS, CDR2 YFSETQ. The V gene end was trimmed by 3 bases and the J gene end by 9 bases; junction bases not matched to a gene: 13. The CDR3 is 16 residues long. CDR3 sequence (DNA): TGCGCCAGCAGCTCGGGGCGCGGGGGGGCCTCCGGTGAGCAGTTCTTC. It is translated as CASSSGRGGASGEQFF.

This clonotype was found a few times. The chain has TRBV6-1 and TRBJ2-7; 9 nucleotides match TRBD1. The CDR3 contains 15 residues. Germline V gene sequence: CDR1 MNHNS, CDR2 SASEGT. After removal of 3 bases from V and 1 base from J, the junction contained 4 bases not matched to a gene. The CDR3 nucleotides are TGTGCCAGCAGTGACATGGGACAGGGATCCTACGAGCAGTACTTC. This gives the protein CASSDMGQGSYEQYF.

This clonotype was seen a few times. The gene calls are TRBV12-3 or TRBV12-4 and TRBJ1-1; no reliable D call. The germline V and J ends were trimmed by 8 bases and 3 bases, with 16 bases remaining between them. The CDR3 sequence is 14 residues long. The CDR3 region has the DNA TGTGCCAGCGGGATCGGCTCACGATACACTGAAGCTTTCTTT. Its translation: CASGIGSRYTEAFF.

The chain couples TRBV4-1 to TRBJ2-5, with 14 positions matching TRBD2. The ends lost 1 base at V and 2 bases at J; junction bases unmatched: 6. This CDR3 is 18 amino acids long. CDR1 MGHRA and CDR2 YSYEKL come from the germline V gene. CDR3 loop: CASSQAEGTSGGQETQYF. The DNA of the CDR3 is TGCGCCAGCAGCCAAGCCGAAGGGACTAGCGGGGGTCAAGAGACCCAGTACTTC.

Turning to this clonotype: Possible read error: a much larger clone is one base away. Lacking the conserved final phenylalanine or tryptophan, this CDR3 likely reflects a read error. The chain links TRBV20-1 to TRBJ1-6; 7 bases line up with TRBD1. This CDR3 contains 15 residues. Losses at the gene ends were 0 bases for V and 9 bases for J; bases not matched to a gene: 8. Per the germline V gene, CDR1 is DFQATT and CDR2 is SNEGSKA (reference sequence). CDR3 loop: CSARDQGGRGSPLHL. The DNA for the CDR3 is TGCAGTGCTAGAGATCAGGGGGGCCGGGGTTCACCCCTCCACCTT.